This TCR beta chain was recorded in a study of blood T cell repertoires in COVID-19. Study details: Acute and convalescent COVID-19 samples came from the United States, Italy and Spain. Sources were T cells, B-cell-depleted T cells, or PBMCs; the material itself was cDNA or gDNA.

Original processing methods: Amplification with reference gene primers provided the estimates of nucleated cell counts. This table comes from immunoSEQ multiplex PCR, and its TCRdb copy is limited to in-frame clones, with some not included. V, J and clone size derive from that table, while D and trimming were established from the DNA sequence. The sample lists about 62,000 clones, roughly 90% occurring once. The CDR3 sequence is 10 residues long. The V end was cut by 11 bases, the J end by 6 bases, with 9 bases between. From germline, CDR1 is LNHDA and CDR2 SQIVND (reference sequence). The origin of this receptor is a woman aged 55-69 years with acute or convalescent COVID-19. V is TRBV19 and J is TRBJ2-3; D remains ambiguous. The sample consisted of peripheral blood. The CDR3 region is CAVLGDTQYF. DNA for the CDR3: TGTGCCGTACTCGGGGATACGCAGTATTTT.